The present T cell receptor beta chain was sequenced within a study of T cells in Graves' hyperthyroidism and ophthalmopathy. Study-wide context: Peripheral blood collection took place at initial diagnosis, before any treatment. Study findings and constraints: Most thyroid-expanded clonotypes above 0.001 were also found in blood.

Regions amplified from RNA transcripts were the TCR beta CDR3 regions. First-round RT-PCR with HTBI primers amplified the TCR CDR3 region. Via MiXCR, TCRdb re-called the multiplex PCR reads, giving one row per CDR3 protein. The sample includes fewer than 350,000 distinct CDR3 sequences, roughly 14% seen only once; the top ten take around 7.9%. This clonotype has ten or more counts. Its specificity is unknown. Clinical symptoms, serum thyroxine and TRAb, thyroid ultrasound and orbital computed tomography together formed the diagnostic basis. Source material for PBMCs was more than 7.5 ml fresh peripheral blood. The ends were cut back, 6 bases at V and 1 base at J, with 17 bases in the middle. The CDR3 runs 16 residues. The V gene's germline CDR1 is MNHEY and CDR2 SMNVEV (reference sequence).

This TCR derives from a woman aged 25 to 39 with Graves' hyperthyroidism that later progressed to Graves' ophthalmopathy. The material sequenced was blood. The rearrangement links TRBV27 to TRBJ2-3; D perhaps matches TRBD1 (5 bases). Written as DNA, the CDR3 is TGTGCCAGCAGCCCCAGACAACTACAGGGCACAGATACGCAGTATTTT. This sequence encodes CASSPRQLQGTDTQYF.